This is a list of T cell receptor beta chains from one sample in a study of post-analysis software for immune sequencing data. One entry per CDR3 protein results from TCRdb running MiXCR on the PCR reads. Here the sample spans roughly 570,000 distinct CDR3 sequences, approximately 34% being singletons. Sequenced: blood. Source of these receptors: a girl under 18 with multiple sclerosis. Each CDR3 is given without its conserved first and last residue. Each record gives: V gene, CDR3 length, CDR3 protein.

v_gene: TRBV15; len: 17; CDR3aa: ATSRDPLLLADGTDTQY
v_gene: TRBV4-1; len: 12; CDR3aa: ASKGGLGEDIQY
v_gene: TRBV2; len: 13; CDR3aa: ASSPRTISTDTQY
v_gene: TRBV12-3/TRBV12-4; len: 15; CDR3aa: ASSSTLATQRRDTQY
v_gene: TRBV10-3; len: 12; CDR3aa: ATGVEIANSPLH
v_gene: TRBV6-5; len: 12; CDR3aa: ASRGGQGYSPLH
v_gene: TRBV10-3; len: 12; CDR3aa: AIRGSGAKETQY
v_gene: TRBV20-1; len: 14; CDR3aa: SASLGTSGGADTQY
v_gene: TRBV20-1; len: 12; CDR3aa: SATSGGGQETQY
v_gene: TRBV2; len: 13; CDR3aa: ASKEGGLAKNIQY
v_gene: TRBV11-2; len: 12; CDR3aa: ASSLVGNQETQY
v_gene: TRBV10-3; len: 10; CDR3aa: AIKAILYEQY
v_gene: TRBV9; len: 13; CDR3aa: TSSLGLAGEETQY
v_gene: TRBV27; len: 11; CDR3aa: ASSHRRKETQY
v_gene: TRBV9; len: 14; CDR3aa: ASSVAGTSSYNEQF
v_gene: TRBV14; len: 12; CDR3aa: ASSQVRTPYEQY
v_gene: TRBV3-1; len: 12; CDR3aa: ASGQDASNEKLF
v_gene: TRBV11-1; len: 12; CDR3aa: ASSYQGFGTEQY
v_gene: TRBV7-2; len: 17; CDR3aa: ASSSAPGTSAGRADTQY
v_gene: TRBV29-1; len: 14; CDR3aa: SVVEAVAGNTGELF
v_gene: TRBV29-1; len: 10; CDR3aa: SVEGLGDTQY
v_gene: TRBV5-1; len: 12; CDR3aa: ASSSTGLGNIQY
v_gene: TRBV3-1; len: 11; CDR3aa: ASSQGAHQPQH
v_gene: TRBV29-1; len: 8; CDR3aa: SGHQETQY
v_gene: TRBV5-1; len: 12; CDR3aa: ASSWDGTNYGYT
v_gene: TRBV7-8; len: 15; CDR3aa: ASSTVAGGQRTDTQY
v_gene: TRBV20-1; len: 13; CDR3aa: SARPSTGRVNEQF
v_gene: TRBV7-3; len: 14; CDR3aa: ASSQVAGGRTDTQY
v_gene: TRBV5-1; len: 14; CDR3aa: ASGPRQGTMNTEAF
v_gene: TRBV10-1; len: 13; CDR3aa: ASSRDGKSTDTQY
v_gene: TRBV7-2; len: 11; CDR3aa: ASSTEGMETQY
v_gene: TRBV18; len: 12; CDR3aa: ASSPSSSQETQY
v_gene: TRBV25-1; len: 13; CDR3aa: ASSRDPSSYNEQF
v_gene: TRBV3-1; len: 12; CDR3aa: ASSQRISYNEQF
v_gene: TRBV5-4; len: 13; CDR3aa: ASNKGDRGSGELF
v_gene: TRBV6-6; len: 13; CDR3aa: ASSPQGLVGYGYT
v_gene: TRBV6-5; len: 12; CDR3aa: ASSSGTSRETQY
v_gene: TRBV5-1; len: 12; CDR3aa: ASSLDLANEKLF
v_gene: TRBV6-4; len: 13; CDR3aa: ASSEGIGTYGGYT
v_gene: TRBV11-2; len: 11; CDR3aa: ASSSDRVGGYT
v_gene: TRBV6-2/TRBV6-3; len: 10; CDR3aa: ASSALGQTQY
v_gene: TRBV11-2; len: 14; CDR3aa: ASSFSSLLNTGELF
v_gene: TRBV14; len: 10; CDR3aa: ASSQLVYEQY